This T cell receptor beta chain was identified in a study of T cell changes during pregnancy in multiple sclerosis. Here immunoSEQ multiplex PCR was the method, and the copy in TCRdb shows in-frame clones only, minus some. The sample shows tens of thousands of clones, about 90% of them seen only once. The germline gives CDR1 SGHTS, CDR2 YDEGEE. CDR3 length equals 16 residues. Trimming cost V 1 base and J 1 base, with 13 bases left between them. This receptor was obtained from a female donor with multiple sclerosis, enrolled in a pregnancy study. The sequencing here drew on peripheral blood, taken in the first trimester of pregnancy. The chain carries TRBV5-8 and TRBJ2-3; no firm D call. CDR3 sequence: CASSLQAVLGTDTQYF. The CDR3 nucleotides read TGTGCCAGCAGCTTGCAGGCTGTTTTGGGCACAGATACGCAGTATTTT.